Listed here are 10 T cell receptor beta chains from one sample, sequenced in a study of blood T cell repertoires in COVID-19. TCRdb's copy holds only in-frame clones and misses some; the assay was immunoSEQ multiplex PCR. The table has about 150,000 clones, roughly 80% seen once; the top ten hold 9.5% to 13%. The specimen was peripheral blood. The receptors were sampled from a woman in her sixties with COVID-19, enrolled during active disease.

The gene calls are TRBV6-2 or TRBV6-3 and TRBJ1-1, with TRBD1 as a possible D gene (6 bases). The V and J ends lost 4 bases and 0 bases respectively, with 12 bases between them. Germline loops: CDR1 MNHEY, CDR2 SVGEGT. The CDR3 spans 15 residues. CDR3 amino acids: CASSWSGAVNTEAFF. In DNA form, the CDR3 reads TGTGCCAGCAGTTGGTCAGGGGCGGTGAACACTGAAGCTTTCTTT.

The chain employs TRBV5-1 and TRBJ1-3; D is ambiguous. The CDR3 is 14 residues long. V lost 4 bases to trimming and J lost 6 bases, with 14 bases between them. The germline V gene encodes CDR1 SGHRS and CDR2 YFSETQ. CDR3 in amino acids: CASSVGELENTIYF. In DNA, the CDR3 is TGCGCCAGCAGCGTGGGCGAACTAGAAAACACCATATATTTT.

This chain links TRBV5-5 with TRBJ1-1; no definite D call. Germline V lookup: CDR1 SGHKS, CDR2 YYEKEE (reference sequence). This CDR3 spans 15 amino acids. Deletions cut 1 base from V and 2 bases from J, with 12 bases between. DNA of the CDR3: TGTGCCAGCAGCTTGTATGTCGGGGTTAACACTGAAGCTTTCTTT. Protein product: CASSLYVGVNTEAFF. The variable domain in full, with the rest retrieved from reference TRBV5-5 and TRBJ1-1, is DAGVTQSPTHLIKTRGQQVTLRCSPISGHKSVSWYQQVLGQGPQFIFQYYEKEERGRGNFPDRFSARQFPNYSSELNVNALLLGDSALYLCASSLYVGVNTEAFFGQGTRLTVV.

This sequence joins TRBV4-2 and TRBJ1-2, with no clear D. CDR3 size: 15 residues. V was shortened by 1 base and J by 4 bases, with 13 bases between the two germline ends. Germline V CDR1 and CDR2: LGHNA, YNFKEQ. The CDR3 DNA reads TGTGCCAGCAGCCAAGCCCACGGGGAGGGCTATGGCTACACCTTC. Translated, it gives CASSQAHGEGYGYTF.

The chain is built from TRBV5-1 and TRBJ2-3, with TRBD2 matching over 7 bases. CDR1 is SGHRS, CDR2 YFSETQ, per germline. The CDR3 has 19 residues. V trimming: 0 bases; J trimming: 4 bases; junction bases outside the gene matches: 17. The DNA of the CDR3 is TGCGCCAGCAGCTTGGCCGACTACTCAGGACTAGGGAGGGCAGATACGCAGTATTTT. This sequence encodes CASSLADYSGLGRADTQYF.

The V call is TRBV6-4, the J call TRBJ2-3, with D possibly matching TRBD1 (6 bases). Trimming removed 5 bases at V and 5 bases at J, with 17 bases between. The germline CDR1 and CDR2 sequences are MRHNA and SNTAGT. The CDR3 sequence is 15 residues long. This chain's CDR3 is CASSSFGTKLDTQYF. The CDR3 DNA reads TGTGCCAGCAGTAGTTTCGGGACAAAATTAGATACGCAGTATTTT.

This chain connects TRBV5-1 to TRBJ2-3; 7 bases fit TRBD2. Germline values: CDR1 SGHRS, CDR2 YFSETQ. Losses at the gene ends were 4 bases for V and 1 base for J; bases not matched to a gene: 6. This CDR3 has 15 residues. CDR3 sequence reads: CASSLREVGTDTQYF. CDR3 nucleotide sequence: TGCGCCAGCAGCCTCCGGGAGGTTGGCACAGATACGCAGTATTTT. Drawing the rest from reference TRBV5-1 and TRBJ2-3, the complete variable domain is KAGVTQTPRYLIKTRGQQVTLSCSPISGHRSVSWYQQTPGQGLQFLFEYFSETQRNKGNFPGRFSGRQFSNSRSEMNVSTLELGDSALYLCASSLREVGTDTQYFGPGTRLTVL.

V usage is TRBV7-9 and J usage is TRBJ2-2; 9 bases line up with TRBD1. The V gene end was trimmed by 4 bases and the J gene end by 7 bases; junction bases not matched to a gene: 7. The CDR3 contains 15 residues. Germline-derived CDR1 and CDR2 are SEHNR and FQNEAQ (reference sequence). In DNA form, the CDR3 reads TGTGCCAGCAGCTCCCGACAGGGGGGGAACGGGGAGCTGTTTTTT. Translation: CASSSRQGGNGELFF.

This clone was recorded a few times. The gene calls are TRBV2 and TRBJ1-1; 7 bases map to TRBD1. Germline values: CDR1 SNHLY, CDR2 FYNNEI. The CDR3 extends over 14 amino acids. V shed 5 bases, J shed 5 bases, and the junction held 8 bases outside the gene matches. This chain's CDR3 is CASSLQGKGTEAFF. CDR3 sequence (DNA): TGTGCCAGCAGTTTACAGGGGAAAGGGACTGAAGCTTTCTTT.

This clone was recorded only once. V is TRBV6-5 and J is TRBJ1-6; D is perhaps TRBD1 (5 bases). The germline gives CDR1 MNHEY, CDR2 SVGAGI. With 6 bases removed from V and 10 bases from J, the gap between germline ends came to 16 bases. The CDR3 totals 14 residues. DNA for the CDR3: TGTGCCAGCAGCCCCGGCCTAAAGGGGTCACCCCTCCACTTT. Its protein is CASSPGLKGSPLHF.